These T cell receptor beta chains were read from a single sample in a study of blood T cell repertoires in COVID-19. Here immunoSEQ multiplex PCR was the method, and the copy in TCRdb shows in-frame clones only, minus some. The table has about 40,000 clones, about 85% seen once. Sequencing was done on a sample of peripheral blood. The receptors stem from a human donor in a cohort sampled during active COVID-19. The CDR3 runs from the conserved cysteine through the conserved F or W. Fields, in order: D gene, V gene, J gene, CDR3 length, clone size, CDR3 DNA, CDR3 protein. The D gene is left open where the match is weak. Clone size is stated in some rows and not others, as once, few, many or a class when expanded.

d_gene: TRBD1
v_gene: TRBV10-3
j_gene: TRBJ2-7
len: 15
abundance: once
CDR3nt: TGTGCCATCAGTGAGTTCACAGGGGGGTTTTACGAGCAGTACTTC
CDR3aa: CAISEFTGGFYEQYF

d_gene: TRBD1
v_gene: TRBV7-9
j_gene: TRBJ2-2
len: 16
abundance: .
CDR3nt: TGTGCCAGCAGCATCCGGACAGGTTTAGATACCGGGGAGCTGTTTTTT
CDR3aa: CASSIRTGLDTGELFF

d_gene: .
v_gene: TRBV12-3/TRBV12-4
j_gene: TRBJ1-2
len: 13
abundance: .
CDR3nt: TGTGCCAGCAGTTTAGGAAGCAACTATGGCTACACCTTC
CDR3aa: CASSLGSNYGYTF

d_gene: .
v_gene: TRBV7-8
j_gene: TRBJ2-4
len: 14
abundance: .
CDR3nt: TGTGCCAGCAGCTTACTCGCGGTTAATTACATTCAGTACTTC
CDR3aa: CASSLLAVNYIQYF

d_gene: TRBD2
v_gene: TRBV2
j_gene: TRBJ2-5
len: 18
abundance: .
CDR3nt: TGTGCCAGCAGCGCTCGGTGGGGGACTAGCGGGGGCCTGCAGACCCAGTACTTC
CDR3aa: CASSARWGTSGGLQTQYF

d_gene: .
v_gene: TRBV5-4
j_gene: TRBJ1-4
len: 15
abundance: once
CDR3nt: TGTGCCAGCAGCTTGTCGGCGGTTGCTAATGAAAAACTGTTTTTT
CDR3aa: CASSLSAVANEKLFF

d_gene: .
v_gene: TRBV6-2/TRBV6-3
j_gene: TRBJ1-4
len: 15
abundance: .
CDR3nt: TGTGCCAGCAGTAAGGGGGGGCCGGCTAATGAAAAACTGTTTTTT
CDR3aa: CASSKGGPANEKLFF

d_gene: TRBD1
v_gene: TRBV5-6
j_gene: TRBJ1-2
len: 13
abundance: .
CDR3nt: TGTGCCAGCAACGACAGGGCGGGGTATGGCTACACCTTC
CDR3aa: CASNDRAGYGYTF

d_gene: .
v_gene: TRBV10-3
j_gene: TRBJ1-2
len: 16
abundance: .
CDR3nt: TGTGCCACCGGAACATTGCCGGGGGACGTTATCTATGGCTACACCTTC
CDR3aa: CATGTLPGDVIYGYTF

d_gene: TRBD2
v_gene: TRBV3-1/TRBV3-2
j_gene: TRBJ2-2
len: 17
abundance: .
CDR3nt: TGTGCCAGCAGCCGGACTAGCGGGGGCACGGTGACCGGGGAGCTGTTTTTT
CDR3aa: CASSRTSGGTVTGELFF

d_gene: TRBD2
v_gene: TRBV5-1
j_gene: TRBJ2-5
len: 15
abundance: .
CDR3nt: TGCGCCAGCAGCCCCCCGGGACTAGCAGGAGAGACCCAGTACTTC
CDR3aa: CASSPPGLAGETQYF

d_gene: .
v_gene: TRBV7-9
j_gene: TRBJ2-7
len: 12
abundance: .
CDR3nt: TGTGCCAGCAGCCCGGACTTCTACGAGCAGTACTTC
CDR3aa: CASSPDFYEQYF

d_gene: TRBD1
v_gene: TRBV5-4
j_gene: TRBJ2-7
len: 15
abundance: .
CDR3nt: TGTGCCAGCAGCTCCTCATCGGGACAGGGGTACGAGCAGTACTTC
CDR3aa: CASSSSSGQGYEQYF

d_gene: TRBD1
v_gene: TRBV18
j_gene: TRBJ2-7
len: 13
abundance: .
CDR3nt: TGTGCCAGCTCCGGGACAGGGGGCTACGAGCAGTACTTC
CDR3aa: CASSGTGGYEQYF

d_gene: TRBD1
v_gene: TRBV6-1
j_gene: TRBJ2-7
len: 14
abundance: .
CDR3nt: TGTGCCAGCAGTGACCGGGACAGGGTCCACGAGCAGTACTTC
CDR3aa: CASSDRDRVHEQYF

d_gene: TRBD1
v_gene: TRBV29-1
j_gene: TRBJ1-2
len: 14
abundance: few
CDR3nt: TGCAGCGTTGAGTCCTGGCAGGGGGGAGCTGGCTACACCTTC
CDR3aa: CSVESWQGGAGYTF

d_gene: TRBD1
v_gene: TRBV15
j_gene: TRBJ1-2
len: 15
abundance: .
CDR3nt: TGTGCCACCAGCGAGGGGCAGGGGGCAATATATGGCTACACCTTC
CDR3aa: CATSEGQGAIYGYTF

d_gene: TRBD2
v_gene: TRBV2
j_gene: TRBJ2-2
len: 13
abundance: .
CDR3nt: TGTGCCGTGGGAGGGACGAACACCGGGGAGCTGTTTTTT
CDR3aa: CAVGGTNTGELFF

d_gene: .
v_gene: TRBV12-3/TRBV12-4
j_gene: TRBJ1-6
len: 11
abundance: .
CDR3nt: TGTGCCAGCAGTTCAGGCCGGCCCCTCCACTTT
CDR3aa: CASSSGRPLHF

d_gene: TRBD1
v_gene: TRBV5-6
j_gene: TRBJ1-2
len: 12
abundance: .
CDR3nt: TGTGCCAGCAGCTTCACAGGGGAGGGCTACACCTTC
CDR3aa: CASSFTGEGYTF

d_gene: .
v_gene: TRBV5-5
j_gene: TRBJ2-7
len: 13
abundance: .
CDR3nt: TGTGCCAGCAGCGCGCAGGGAAACTACGAGCAGTACTTC
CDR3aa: CASSAQGNYEQYF

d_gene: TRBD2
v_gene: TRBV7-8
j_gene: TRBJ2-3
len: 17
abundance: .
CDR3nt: TGTGCCAGCAGCCCGACCCGACTAGCGGGGGGCCGAGATACGCAGTATTTT
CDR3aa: CASSPTRLAGGRDTQYF

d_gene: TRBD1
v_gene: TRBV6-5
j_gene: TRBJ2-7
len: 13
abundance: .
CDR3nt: TGTGCCAGCCGACAGGGGGACCTTAGCGAGCAGTACTTC
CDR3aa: CASRQGDLSEQYF

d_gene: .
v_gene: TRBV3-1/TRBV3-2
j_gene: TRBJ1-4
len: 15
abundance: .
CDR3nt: TGTGCCAGCAGCCAAGACGGGATGTCTTCTCGAAAACTGTTTTTT
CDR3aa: CASSQDGMSSRKLFF

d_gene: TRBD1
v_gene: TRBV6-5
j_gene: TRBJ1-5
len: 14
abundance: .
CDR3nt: TGTGCCAGCAGGCCCACAGGGGTGAGGCAGCCCCAGCATTTT
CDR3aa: CASRPTGVRQPQHF

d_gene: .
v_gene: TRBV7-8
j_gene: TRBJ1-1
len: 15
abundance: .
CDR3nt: TGTGCCAGCAGCTTGGGCCAGGGAGGTTTCACTGAAGCTTTCTTT
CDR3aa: CASSLGQGGFTEAFF

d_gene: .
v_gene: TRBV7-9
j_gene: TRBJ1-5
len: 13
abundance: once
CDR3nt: TGTGCCAGCAGCTGGGGCCTTAATCAGCCCCAGCATTTT
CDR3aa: CASSWGLNQPQHF

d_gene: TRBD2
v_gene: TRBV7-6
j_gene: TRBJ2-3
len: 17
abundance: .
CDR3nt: TGTGCCAGCAGCGCGAACACACGGGGGGGGCAACATGCCACGCAGTATTTT
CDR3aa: CASSANTRGGQHATQYF

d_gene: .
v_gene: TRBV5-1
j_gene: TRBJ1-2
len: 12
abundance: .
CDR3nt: TGCGCCAGCAGCGACTGGGTGAGTGGCTACACCTTC
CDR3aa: CASSDWVSGYTF

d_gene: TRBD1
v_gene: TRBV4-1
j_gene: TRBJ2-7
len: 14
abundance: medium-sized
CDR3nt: TGCGCCAGCAGCCTGGACAGGTCCTCCTACGAGCAGTACTTC
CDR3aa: CASSLDRSSYEQYF

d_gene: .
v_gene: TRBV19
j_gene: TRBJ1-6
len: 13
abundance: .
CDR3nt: TGTGCCAGTAGTATGCAGGGTTTGGTTGCCCTCCACTTT
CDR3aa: CASSMQGLVALHF

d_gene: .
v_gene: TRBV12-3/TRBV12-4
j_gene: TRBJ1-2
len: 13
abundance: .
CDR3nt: TGTGCCAGCACTACTCTCGCGGGTTATGGCTACACCTTC
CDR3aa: CASTTLAGYGYTF